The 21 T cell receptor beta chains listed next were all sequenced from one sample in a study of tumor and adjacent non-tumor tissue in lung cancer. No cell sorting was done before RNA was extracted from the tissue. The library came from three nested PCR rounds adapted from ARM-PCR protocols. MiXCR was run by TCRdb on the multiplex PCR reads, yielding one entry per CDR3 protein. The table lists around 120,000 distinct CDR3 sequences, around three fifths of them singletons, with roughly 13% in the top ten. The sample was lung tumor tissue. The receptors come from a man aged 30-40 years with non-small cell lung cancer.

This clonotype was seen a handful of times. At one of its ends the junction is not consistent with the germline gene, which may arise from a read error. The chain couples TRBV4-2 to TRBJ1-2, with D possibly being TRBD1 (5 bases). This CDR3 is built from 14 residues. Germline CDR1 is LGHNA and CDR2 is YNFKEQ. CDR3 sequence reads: CASSQVTANYGYIF. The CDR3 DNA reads TGTGCCAGCAGCCAAGTGACAGCAAACTATGGTTACATCTTC.

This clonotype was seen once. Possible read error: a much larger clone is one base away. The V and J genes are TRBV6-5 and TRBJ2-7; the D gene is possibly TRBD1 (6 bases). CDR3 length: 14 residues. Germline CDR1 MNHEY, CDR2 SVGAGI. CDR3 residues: CASSNSDRNYEQYF. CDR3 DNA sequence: TGTGCCAGCAGTAACTCCGACAGGAACTACGAGCAGTACTTC.

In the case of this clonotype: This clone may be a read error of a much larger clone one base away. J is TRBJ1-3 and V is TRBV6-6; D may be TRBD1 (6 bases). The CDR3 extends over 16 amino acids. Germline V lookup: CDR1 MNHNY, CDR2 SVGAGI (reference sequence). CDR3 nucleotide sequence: TGTGCCAACAGTTACGGGGGGGGCGGCTCTGGAAACACCATATATTTT. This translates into CANSYGGGGSGNTIYF.

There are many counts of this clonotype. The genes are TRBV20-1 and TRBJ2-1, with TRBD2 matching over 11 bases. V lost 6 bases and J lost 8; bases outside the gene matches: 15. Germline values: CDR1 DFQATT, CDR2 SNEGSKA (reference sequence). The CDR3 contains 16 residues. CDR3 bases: TGCAGTGCCTCGACCATTAGCGGGGGGGTGTGGGATGAGCAGTTCTTC. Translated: CSASTISGGVWDEQFF.

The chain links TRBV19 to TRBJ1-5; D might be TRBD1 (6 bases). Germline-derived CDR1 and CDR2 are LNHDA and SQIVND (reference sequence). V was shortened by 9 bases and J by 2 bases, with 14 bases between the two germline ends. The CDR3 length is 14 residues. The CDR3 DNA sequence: TGTGCCAGCGATGACAGGATGGGCAATCAGCCCCAGCATTTT. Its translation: CASDDRMGNQPQHF.

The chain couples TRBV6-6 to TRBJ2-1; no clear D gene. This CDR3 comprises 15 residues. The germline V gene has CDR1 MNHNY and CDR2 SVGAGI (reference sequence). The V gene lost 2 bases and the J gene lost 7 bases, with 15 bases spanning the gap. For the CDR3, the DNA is TGTGCCAGCAGTTACGGCAGCCTCCAGGATAATGAGCAGTTCTTC. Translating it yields CASSYGSLQDNEQFF.

CDR3 bases: TGCGCCAGCAGCCAAGATCCCCTTACAGGGGGCTCCTATAATTCACCCCTCCACTTT. Its translation is CASSQDPLTGGSYNSPLHF. The V and J genes are TRBV4-1 and TRBJ1-6; 8 bases agree with TRBD1. The CDR3 is 19 amino acids. Germline CDR1 reads MGHRA; CDR2 reads YSYEKL. Unmatched junction bases numbered 7, after V lost 0 bases and J lost 0 bases.

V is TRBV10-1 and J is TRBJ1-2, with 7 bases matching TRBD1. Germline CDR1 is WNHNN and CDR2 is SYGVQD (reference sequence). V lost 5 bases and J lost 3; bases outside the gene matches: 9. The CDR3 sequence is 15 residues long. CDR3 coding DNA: TGCGCCAGCAGTTCTGACAGGGAAAGTTACTATGGCTACACCTTC. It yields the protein CASSSDRESYYGYTF.

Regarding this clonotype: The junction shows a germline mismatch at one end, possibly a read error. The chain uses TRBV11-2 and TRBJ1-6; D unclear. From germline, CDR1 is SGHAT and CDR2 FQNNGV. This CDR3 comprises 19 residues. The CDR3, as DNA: TGTGCCAGCAGCAACGCTGGGTCCAGGAGTGGCTCCTATAGTTCACCCCTCCACTTT. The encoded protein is CASSNAGSRSGSYSSPLHF.

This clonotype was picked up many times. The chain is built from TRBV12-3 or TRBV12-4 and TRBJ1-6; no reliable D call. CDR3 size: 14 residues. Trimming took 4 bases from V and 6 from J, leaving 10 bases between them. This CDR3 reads CASSYSVGNSPLHF. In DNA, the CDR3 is TGTGCCAGCAGTTACTCTGTGGGTAATTCACCCCTCCACTTT.

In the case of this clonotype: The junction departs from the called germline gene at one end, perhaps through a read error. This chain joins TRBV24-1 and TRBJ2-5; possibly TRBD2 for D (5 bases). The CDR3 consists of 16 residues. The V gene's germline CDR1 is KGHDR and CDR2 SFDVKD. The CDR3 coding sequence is TGTGCCTCCAGTGATTTGCACACGGGAAACGAAGAGACCCAGTACTTC. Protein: CASSDLHTGNEETQYF.

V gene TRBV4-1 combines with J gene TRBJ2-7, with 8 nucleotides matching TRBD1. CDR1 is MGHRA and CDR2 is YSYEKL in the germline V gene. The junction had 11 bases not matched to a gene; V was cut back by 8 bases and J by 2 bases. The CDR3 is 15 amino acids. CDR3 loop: CASQGPTGGTYEQYF. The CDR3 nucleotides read TGCGCCAGCCAGGGACCTACAGGGGGGACCTACGAGCAGTACTTC.

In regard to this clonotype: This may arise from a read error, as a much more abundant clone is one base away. The CDR3 reads CASRLVASQPQHF. The DNA for the CDR3 is TGTGCCAGCAGATTGGTGGCGAGTCAGCCCCAGCATTTT. V is TRBV6-2 or TRBV6-3 and J is TRBJ1-5; no reliable D call. The CDR3 totals 13 residues. The germline V gene encodes CDR1 MNHEY and CDR2 SVGEGT. V was clipped by 6 bases and J by 6 bases, with 12 bases between them.

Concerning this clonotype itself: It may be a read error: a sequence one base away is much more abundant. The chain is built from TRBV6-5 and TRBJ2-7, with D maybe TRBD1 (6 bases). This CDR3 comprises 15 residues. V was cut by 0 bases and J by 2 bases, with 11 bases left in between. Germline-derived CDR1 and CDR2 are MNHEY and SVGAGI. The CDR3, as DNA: TGTGCCAGCAGTTACTCGGCGCCAGGGGCCTACGAGCAGTACTTC. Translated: CASSYSAPGAYEQYF.

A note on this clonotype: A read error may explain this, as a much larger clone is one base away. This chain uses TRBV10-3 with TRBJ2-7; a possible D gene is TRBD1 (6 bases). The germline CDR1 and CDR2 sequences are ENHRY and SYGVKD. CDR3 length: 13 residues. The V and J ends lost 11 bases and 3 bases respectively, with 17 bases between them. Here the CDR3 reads CAVKVQGDYEQYF. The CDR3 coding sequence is TGTGCCGTCAAAGTACAGGGCGACTACGAGCAGTACTTC.

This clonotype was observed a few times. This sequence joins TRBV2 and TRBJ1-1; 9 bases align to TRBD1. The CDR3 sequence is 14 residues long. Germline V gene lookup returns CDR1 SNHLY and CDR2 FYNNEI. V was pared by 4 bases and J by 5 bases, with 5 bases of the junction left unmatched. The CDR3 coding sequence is TGTGCCAGCAGTGGGGACAGGGTTATTACTGAAGCTTTCTTT. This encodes CASSGDRVITEAFF.

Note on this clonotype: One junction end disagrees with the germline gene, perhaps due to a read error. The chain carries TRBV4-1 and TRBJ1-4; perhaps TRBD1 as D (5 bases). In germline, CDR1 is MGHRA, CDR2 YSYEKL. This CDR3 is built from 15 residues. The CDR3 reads CASSPFRETEEKLLF. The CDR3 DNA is TGCGCCAGCAGCCCGTTCAGGGAGACGGAGGAAAAACTGCTTTTT.

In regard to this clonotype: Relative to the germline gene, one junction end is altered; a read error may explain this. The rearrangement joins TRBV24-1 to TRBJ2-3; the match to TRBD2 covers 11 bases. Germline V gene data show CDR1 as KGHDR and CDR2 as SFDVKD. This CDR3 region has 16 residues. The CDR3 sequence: CATRGTSGTNTDMQYF. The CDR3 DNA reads TGTGCCACCAGAGGGACTAGCGGAACAAACACAGATATGCAGTATTTT.

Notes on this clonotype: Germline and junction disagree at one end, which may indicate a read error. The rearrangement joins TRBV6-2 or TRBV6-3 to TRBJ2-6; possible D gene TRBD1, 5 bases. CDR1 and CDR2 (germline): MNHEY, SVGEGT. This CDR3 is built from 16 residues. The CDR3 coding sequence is TGTGCCAGCAGTTATTCAATTCGCTCTGGGGCCAACGTTCTGACTTTC. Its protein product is CASSYSIRSGANVLTF.

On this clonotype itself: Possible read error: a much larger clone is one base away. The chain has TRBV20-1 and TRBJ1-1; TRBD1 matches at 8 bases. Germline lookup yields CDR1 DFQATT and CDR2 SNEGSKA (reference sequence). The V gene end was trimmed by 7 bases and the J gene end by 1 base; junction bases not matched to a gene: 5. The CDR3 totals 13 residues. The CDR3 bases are TGCAGTGGGAGGGACAGGCGGAACACTGAAGCTTTCTTT. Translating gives CSGRDRRNTEAFF.

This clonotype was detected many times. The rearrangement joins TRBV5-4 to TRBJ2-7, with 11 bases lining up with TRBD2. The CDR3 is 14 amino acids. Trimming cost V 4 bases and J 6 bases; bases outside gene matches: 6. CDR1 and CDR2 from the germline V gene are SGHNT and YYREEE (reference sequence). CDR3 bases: TGTGCCAGCAGCGAGGGACTAGCGGACGGCGAGCAGTACTTC. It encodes CASSEGLADGEQYF.